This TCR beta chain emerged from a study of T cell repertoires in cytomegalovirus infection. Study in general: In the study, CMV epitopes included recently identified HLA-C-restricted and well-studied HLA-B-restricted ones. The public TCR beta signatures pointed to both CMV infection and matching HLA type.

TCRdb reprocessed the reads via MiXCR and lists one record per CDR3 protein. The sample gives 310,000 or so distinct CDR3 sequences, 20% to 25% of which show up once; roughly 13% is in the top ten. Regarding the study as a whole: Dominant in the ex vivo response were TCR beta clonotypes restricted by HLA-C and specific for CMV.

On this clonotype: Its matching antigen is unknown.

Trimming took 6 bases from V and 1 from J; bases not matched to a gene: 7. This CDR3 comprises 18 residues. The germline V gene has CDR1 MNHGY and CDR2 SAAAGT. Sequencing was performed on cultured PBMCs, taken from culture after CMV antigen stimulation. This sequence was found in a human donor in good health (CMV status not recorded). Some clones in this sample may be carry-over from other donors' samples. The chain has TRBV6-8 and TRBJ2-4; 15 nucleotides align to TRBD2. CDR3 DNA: TGTGCCAGCAGCCCCTGGACTAGCGGGAGGGCCGCCAAAAACATTCAGTACTTC. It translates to CASSPWTSGRAAKNIQYF.